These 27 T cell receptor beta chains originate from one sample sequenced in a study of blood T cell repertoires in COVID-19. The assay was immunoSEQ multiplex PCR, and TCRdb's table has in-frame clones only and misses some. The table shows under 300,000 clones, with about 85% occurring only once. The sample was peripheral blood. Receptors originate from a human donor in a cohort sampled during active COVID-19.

The CDR3 spells CASSLNRDNEQFF. The CDR3 bases are TGTGCCAGCAGCCTGAACAGGGACAATGAGCAGTTCTTC. The V gene is TRBV3-1 (or the pseudogene TRBV3-2), the J gene TRBJ2-1, with D possibly matching TRBD1 (6 bases). The CDR3 extends over 13 amino acids. Trimming took 4 bases from V and 5 from J, leaving 9 bases between them. In germline, CDR1 is LGHDT, CDR2 YNNKEL (reference sequence).

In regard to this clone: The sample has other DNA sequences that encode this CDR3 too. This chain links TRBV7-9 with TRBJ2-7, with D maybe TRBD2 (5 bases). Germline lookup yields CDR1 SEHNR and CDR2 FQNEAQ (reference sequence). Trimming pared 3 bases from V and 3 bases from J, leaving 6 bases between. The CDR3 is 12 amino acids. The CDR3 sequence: CASSFTSYEQYF. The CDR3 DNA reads TGTGCCAGCAGCTTTACTAGCTACGAGCAGTACTTC.

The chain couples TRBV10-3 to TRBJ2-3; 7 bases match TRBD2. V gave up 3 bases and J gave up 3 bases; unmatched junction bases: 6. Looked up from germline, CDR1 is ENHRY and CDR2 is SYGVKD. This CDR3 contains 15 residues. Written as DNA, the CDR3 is TGTGCCATCAGTGATGGCGGGAGCTTGACAGATACGCAGTATTTT. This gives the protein CAISDGGSLTDTQYF.

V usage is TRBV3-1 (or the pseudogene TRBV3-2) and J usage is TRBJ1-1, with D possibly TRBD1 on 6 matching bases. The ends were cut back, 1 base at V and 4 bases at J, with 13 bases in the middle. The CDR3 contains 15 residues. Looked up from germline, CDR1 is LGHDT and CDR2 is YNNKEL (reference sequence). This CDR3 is CASSQGTGMGTEAFF. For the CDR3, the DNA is TGTGCCAGCAGCCAAGGTACAGGGATGGGCACTGAAGCTTTCTTT.

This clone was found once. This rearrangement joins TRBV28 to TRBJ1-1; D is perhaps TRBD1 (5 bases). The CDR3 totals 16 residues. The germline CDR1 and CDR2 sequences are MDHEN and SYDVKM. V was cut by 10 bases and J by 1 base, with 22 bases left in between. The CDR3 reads CATLLGRGRANTEAFF. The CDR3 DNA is TGTGCCACTTTATTGGGGCGGGGCAGGGCGAACACTGAAGCTTTCTTT.

CDR3: CASSQTPGDTYSYEQYF. In DNA form, the CDR3 reads TGTGCCAGCAGCCAAACCCCCGGGGACACCTATTCCTACGAGCAGTACTTC. The V and J genes are TRBV3-1 (or the pseudogene TRBV3-2) and TRBJ2-7; tentatively, D is TRBD1 (6 bases). Germline-derived CDR1 and CDR2 are LGHDT and YNNKEL (reference sequence). This CDR3 region has 17 residues. Trimming left V 2 bases short and J 1 base short, with 18 bases between.

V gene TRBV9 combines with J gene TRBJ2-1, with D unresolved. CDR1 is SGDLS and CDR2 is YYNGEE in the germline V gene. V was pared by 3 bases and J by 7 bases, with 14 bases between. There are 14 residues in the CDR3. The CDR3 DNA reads TGTGCCAGCAGCGCCGCCGTCGTTGCGAATGAGCAGTTCTTC. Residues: CASSAAVVANEQFF.

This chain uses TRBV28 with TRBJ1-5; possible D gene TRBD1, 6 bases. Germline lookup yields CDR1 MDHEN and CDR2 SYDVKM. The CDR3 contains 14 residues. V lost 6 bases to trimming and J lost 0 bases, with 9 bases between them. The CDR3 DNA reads TGTGCCAGCAGAAGGGGGTATAGCAATCAGCCCCAGCATTTT. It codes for CASRRGYSNQPQHF.

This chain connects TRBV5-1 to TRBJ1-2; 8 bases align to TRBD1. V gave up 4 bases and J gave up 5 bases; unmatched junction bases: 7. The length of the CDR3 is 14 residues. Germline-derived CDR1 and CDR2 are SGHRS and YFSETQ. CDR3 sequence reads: CASSQGQDPYGYTF. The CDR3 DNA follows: TGCGCCAGCAGCCAGGGACAGGATCCTTATGGCTACACCTTC.

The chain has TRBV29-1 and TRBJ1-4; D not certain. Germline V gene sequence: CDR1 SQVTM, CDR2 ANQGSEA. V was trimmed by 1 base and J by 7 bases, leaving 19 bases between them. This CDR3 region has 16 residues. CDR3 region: CSVEVREIRLGEKLFF. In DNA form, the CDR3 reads TGCAGCGTTGAAGTGAGGGAAATCAGGTTGGGTGAAAAACTGTTTTTT.

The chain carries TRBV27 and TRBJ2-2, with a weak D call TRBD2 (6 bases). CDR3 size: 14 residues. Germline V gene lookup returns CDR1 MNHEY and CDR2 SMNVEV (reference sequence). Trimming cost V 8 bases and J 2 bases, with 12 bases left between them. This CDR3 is CASRDSPNTGELFF. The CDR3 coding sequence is TGTGCCAGCCGGGACTCGCCCAACACCGGGGAGCTGTTTTTT.

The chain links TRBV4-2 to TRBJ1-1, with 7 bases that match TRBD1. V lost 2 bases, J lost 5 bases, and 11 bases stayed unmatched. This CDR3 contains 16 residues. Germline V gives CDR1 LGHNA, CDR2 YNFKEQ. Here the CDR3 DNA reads TGTGCCAGCAGCCAACCGGGGGCACAGGGGCGGACTGAAGCTTTCTTT. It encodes CASSQPGAQGRTEAFF.

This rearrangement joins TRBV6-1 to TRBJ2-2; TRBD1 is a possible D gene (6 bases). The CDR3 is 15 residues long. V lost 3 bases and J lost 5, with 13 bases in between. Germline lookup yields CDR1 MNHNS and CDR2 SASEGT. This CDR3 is CASSEVGRGTGELFF. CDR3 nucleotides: TGTGCCAGCAGTGAGGTTGGCAGGGGAACCGGGGAGCTGTTTTTT.

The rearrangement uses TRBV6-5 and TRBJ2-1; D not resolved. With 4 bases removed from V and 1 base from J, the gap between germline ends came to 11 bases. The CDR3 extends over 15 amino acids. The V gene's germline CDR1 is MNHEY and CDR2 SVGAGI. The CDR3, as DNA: TGTGCCAGCAGTTTAGATCGAGGTTCCTACAATGAGCAGTTCTTC. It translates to CASSLDRGSYNEQFF.

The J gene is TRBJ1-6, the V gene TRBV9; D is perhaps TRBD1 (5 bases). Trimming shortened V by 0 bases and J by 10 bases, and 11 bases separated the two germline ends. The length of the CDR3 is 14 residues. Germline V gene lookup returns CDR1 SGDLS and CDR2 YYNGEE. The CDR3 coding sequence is TGTGCCAGCAGCGTAGGGGGGGGTACCTCACCCCTCCACTTT. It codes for CASSVGGGTSPLHF.

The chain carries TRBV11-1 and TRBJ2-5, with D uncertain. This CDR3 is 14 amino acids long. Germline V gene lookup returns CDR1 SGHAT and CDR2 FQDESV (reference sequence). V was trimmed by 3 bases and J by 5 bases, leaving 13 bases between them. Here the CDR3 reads CASSLHSGIETQYF. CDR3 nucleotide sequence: TGTGCCAGCAGCTTGCACTCGGGTATCGAGACCCAGTACTTC.

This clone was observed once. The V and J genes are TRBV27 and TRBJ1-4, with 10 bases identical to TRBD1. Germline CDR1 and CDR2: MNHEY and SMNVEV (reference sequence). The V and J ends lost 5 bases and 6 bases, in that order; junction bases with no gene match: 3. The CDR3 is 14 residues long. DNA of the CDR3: TGTGCCAGCAGTGAGGGACAGGGGTATGAAAAACTGTTTTTT. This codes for CASSEGQGYEKLFF.

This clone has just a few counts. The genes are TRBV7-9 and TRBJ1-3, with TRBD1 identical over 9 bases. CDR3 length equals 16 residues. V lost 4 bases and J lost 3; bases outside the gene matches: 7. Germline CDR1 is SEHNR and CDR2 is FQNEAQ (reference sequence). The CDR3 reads CASSSQYRGLGNTIYF. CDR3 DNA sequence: TGTGCCAGCAGCTCCCAATACAGGGGGCTTGGAAACACCATATATTTT.

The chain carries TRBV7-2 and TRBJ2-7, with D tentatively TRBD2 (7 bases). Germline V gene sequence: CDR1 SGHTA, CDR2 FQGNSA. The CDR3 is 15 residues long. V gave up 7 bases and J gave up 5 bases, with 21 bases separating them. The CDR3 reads CASTLGGGGPNEQYF. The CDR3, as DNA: TGTGCCAGCACCCTAGGGGGGGGAGGGCCCAACGAGCAGTACTTC. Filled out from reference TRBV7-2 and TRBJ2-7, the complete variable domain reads GAGVSQSPSNKVTEKGKDVELRCDPISGHTALYWYRQSLGQGLEFLIYFQGNSAPDKSGLPSDRFSAERTGGSVSTLTIQRTQQEDSAVYLCASTLGGGGPNEQYFGPGTRLTVT.

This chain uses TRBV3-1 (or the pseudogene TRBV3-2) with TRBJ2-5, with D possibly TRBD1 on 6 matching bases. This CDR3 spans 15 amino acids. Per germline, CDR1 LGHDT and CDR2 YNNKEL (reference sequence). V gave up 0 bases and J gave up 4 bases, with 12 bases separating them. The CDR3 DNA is TGTGCCAGCAGCCAAGAAAGGCGAGGGGGAGAGACCCAGTACTTC. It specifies CASSQERRGGETQYF.

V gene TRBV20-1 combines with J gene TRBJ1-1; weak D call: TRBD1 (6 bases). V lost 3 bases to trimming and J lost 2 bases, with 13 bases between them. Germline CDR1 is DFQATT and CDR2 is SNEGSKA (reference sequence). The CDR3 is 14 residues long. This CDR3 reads CSASNPRGNTEAFF. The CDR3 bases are TGCAGTGCTAGTAATCCCAGGGGTAACACTGAAGCTTTCTTT.

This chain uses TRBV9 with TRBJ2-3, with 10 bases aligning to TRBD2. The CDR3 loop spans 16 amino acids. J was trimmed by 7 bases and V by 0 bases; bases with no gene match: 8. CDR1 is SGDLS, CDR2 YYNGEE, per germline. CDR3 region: CASSVGGTSGTNTQYF. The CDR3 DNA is TGTGCCAGCAGCGTAGGAGGAACTAGCGGGACCAATACGCAGTATTTT.

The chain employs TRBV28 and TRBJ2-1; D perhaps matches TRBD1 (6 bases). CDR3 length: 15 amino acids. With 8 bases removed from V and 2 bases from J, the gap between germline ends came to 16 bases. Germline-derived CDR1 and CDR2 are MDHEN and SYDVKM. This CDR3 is CASVYTGTPYNEQFF. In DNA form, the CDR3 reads TGTGCCAGCGTTTACACCGGGACACCCTACAATGAGCAGTTCTTC.

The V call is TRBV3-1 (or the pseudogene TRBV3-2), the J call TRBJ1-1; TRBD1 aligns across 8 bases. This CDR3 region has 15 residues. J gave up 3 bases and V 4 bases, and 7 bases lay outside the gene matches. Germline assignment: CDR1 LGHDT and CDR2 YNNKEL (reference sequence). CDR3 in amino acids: CASSLRDRTYTEAFF. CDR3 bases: TGTGCCAGCAGCCTCCGGGACAGGACCTACACTGAAGCTTTCTTT.

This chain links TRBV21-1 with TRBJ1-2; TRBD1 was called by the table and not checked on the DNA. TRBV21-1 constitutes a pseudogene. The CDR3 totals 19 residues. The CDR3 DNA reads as TGTGCCAGCAGCACCCTTGAGGGGGACAGCACCCCTAATAACTATGGCTACACCTTC. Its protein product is CASSTLEGDSTPNNYGYTF.

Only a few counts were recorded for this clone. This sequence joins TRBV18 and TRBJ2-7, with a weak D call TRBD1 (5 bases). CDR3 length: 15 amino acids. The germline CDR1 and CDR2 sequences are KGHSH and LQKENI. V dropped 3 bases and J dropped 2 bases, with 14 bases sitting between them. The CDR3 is CASSPGRASPYEQYF. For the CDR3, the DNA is TGTGCCAGCTCACCGGGCAGGGCGAGCCCCTACGAGCAGTACTTC. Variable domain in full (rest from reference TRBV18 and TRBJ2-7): NAGVMQNPRHLVRRRGQEARLRCSPMKGHSHVYWYRQLPEEGLKFMVYLQKENIIDESGMPKERFSAEFPKEGPSILRIQQVVRGDSAAYFCASSPGRASPYEQYFGPGTRLTVT.

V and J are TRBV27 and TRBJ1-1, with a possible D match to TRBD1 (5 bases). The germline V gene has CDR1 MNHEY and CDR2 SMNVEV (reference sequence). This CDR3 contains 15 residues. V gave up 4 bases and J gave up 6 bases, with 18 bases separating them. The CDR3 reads CASSSQGRAIAEAFF. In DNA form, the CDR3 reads TGTGCCAGCAGTTCCCAGGGCAGAGCGATCGCTGAAGCTTTCTTT.